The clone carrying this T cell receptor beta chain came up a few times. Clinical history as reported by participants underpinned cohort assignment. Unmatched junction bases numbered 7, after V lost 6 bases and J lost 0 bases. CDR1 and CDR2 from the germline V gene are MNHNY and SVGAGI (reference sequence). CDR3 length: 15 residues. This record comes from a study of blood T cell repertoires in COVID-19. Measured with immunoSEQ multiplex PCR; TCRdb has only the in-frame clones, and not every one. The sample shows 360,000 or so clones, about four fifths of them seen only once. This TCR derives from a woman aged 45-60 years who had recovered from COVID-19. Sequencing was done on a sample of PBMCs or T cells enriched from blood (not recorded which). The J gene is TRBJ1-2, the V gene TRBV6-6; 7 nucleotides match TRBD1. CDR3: CASRGQRNTNYGYTF. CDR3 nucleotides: TGTGCCAGCAGGGGACAGAGGAACACTAACTATGGCTACACCTTC.